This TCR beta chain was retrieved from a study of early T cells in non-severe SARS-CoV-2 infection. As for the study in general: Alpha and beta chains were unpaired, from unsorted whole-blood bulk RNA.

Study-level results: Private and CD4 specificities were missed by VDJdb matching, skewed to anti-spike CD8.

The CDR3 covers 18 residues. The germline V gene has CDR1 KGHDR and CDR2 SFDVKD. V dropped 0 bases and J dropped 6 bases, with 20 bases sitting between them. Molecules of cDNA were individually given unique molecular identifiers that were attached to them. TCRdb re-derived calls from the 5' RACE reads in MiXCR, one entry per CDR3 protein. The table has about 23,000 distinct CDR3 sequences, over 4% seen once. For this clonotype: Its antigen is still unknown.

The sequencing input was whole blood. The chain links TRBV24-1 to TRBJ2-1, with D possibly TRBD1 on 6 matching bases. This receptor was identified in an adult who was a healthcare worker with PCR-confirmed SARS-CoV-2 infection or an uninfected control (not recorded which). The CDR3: CATSDLQQGWPSRNEQFF. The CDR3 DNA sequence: TGTGCCACCAGTGATTTGCAACAGGGTTGGCCCTCCCGCAATGAGCAGTTCTTC.